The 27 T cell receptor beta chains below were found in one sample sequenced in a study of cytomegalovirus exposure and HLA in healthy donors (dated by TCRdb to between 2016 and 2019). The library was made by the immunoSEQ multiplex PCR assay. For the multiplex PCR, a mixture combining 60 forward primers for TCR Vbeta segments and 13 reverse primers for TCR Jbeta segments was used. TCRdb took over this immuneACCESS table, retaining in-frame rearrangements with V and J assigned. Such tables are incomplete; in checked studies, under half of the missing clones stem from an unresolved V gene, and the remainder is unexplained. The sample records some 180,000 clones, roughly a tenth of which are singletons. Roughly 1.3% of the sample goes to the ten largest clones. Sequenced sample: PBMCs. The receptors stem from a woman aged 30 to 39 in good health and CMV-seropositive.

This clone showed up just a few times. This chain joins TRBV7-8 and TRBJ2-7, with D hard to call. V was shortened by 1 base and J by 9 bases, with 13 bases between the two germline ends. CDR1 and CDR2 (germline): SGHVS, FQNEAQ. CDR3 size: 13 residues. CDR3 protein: CASSLGLEVGQYF. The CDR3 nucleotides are TGTGCCAGCAGCTTAGGTCTTGAGGTTGGGCAGTACTTC.

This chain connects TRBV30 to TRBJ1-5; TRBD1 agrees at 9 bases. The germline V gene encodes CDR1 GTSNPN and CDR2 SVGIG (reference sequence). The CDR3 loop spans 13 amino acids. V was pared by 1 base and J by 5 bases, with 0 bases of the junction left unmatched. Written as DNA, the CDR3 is TGTGCCTGGAGTGGGACAGGGGATCAGCCCCAGCATTTT. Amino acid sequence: CAWSGTGDQPQHF.

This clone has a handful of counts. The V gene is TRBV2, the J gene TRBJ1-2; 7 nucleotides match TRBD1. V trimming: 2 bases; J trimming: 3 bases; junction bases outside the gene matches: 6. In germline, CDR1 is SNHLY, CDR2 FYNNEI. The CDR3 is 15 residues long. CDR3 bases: TGTGCCAGCAGTGAATTGGGCAGGGGGGACTATGGCTACACCTTC. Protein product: CASSELGRGDYGYTF.

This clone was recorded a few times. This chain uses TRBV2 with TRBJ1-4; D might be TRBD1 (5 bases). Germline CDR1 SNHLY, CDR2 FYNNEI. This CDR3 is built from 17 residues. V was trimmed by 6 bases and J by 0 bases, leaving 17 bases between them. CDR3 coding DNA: TGTGCCAGCAGCAAGTCCGACAGTTTTGCAACTAATGAAAAACTGTTTTTT. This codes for CASSKSDSFATNEKLFF. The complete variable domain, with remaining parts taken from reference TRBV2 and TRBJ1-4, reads EPEVTQTPSHQVTQMGQEVILRCVPISNHLYFYWYRQILGQKVEFLVSFYNNEISEKSEIFDDQFSVERPDGSNFTLKIRSTKLEDSAMYFCASSKSDSFATNEKLFFGSGTQLSVL.

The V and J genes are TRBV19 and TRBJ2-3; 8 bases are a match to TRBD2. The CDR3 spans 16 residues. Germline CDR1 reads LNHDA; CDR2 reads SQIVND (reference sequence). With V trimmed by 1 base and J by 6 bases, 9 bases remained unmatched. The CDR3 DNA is TGTGCCAGTAGTATAGCGGGAGGGCGAACCGGCGATACGCAGTATTTT. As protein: CASSIAGGRTGDTQYF.

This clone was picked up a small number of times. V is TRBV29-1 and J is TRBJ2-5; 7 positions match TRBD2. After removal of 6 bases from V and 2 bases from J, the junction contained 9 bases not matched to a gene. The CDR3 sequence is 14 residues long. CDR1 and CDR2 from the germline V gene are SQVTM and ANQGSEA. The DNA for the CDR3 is TGCAGCGTCCGCGAGTGGGAGGGACAAGAGACCCAGTACTTC. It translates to CSVREWEGQETQYF.

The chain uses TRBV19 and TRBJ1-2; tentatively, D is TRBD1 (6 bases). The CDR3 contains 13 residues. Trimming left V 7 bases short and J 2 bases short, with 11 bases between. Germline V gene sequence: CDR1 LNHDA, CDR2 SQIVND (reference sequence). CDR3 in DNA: TGTGCCAGTAACCCCGACAGGAACTATGGCTACACCTTC. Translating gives CASNPDRNYGYTF.

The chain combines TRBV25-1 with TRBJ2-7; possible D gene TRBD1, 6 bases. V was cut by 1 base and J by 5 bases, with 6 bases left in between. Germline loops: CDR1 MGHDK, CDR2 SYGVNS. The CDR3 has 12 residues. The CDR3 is CASSEWGHEQYF. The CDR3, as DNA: TGTGCCAGCAGTGAATGGGGGCACGAGCAGTACTTC.

The CDR3 sequence is CASSFNTDTQYF. As DNA, the CDR3 is TGCGCCAGCAGCTTTAACACAGATACGCAGTATTTT. The rearrangement links TRBV5-1 to TRBJ2-3; D gene unclear. The CDR3 totals 12 residues. Germline V gene lookup returns CDR1 SGHRS and CDR2 YFSETQ. V was trimmed by 2 bases and J by 2 bases, leaving 3 bases between them.

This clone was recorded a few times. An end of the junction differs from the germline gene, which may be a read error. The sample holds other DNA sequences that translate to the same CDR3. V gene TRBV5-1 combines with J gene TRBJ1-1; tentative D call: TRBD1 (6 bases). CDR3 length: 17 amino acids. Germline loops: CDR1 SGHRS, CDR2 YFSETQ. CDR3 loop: CASSFTGTADLNTEAFF. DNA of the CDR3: TGCGCCAGCAGCTTCACAGGGACGGCAGATCTGAACACTGAGGCTTTCTTT. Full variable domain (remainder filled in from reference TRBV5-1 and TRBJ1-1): KAGVTQTPRYLIKTRGQQVTLSCSPISGHRSVSWYQQTPGQGLQFLFEYFSETQRNKGNFPGRFSGRQFSNSRSEMNVSTLELGDSALYLCASSFTGTADLNTEAFFGQGTRLTVV.

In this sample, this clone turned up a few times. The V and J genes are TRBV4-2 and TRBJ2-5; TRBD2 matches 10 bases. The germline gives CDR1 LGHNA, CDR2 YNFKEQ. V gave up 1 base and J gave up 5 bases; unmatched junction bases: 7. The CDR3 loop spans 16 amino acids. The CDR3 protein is CASSQGAGGPGETQYF. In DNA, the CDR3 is TGTGCCAGCAGCCAAGGAGCGGGAGGGCCGGGGGAGACCCAGTACTTC.

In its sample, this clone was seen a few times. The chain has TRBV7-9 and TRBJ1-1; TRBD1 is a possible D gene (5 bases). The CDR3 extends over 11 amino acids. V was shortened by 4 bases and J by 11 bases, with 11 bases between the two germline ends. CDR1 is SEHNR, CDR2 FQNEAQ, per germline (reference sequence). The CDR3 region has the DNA TGTGCCAGCAGCTCAGGACACTGGGCTTTCTTT. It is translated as CASSSGHWAFF.

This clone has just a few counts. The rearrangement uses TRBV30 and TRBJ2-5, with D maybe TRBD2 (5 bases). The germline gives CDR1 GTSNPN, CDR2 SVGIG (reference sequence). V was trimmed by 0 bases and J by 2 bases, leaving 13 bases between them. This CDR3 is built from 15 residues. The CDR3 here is CAWSVSSGRQETQYF. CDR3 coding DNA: TGTGCCTGGAGTGTGTCGAGCGGCCGACAAGAGACCCAGTACTTC.

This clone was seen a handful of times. The CDR3 reads CASSLVTDPGTEAFF. CDR3 sequence (DNA): TGCGCCAGCAGCTTGGTGACAGACCCGGGCACTGAAGCTTTCTTT. The chain employs TRBV5-1 and TRBJ1-1; tentatively, D is TRBD1 (5 bases). The CDR3 is 15 amino acids. V lost 0 bases and J lost 4, with 13 bases in between. CDR1 is SGHRS and CDR2 is YFSETQ in the germline V gene.

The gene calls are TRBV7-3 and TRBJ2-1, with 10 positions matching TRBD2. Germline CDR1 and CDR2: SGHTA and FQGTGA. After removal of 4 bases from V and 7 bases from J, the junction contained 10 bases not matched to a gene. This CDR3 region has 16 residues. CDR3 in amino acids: CASSSTRTSGRNEQFF. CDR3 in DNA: TGTGCCAGCAGCTCCACACGGACTAGCGGCCGGAATGAGCAGTTCTTC.

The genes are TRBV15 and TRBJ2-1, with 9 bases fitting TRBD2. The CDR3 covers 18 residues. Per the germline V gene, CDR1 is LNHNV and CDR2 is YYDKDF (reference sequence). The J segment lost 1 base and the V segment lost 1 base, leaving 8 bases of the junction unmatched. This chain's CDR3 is CATSRGYLAGSSYNEQFF. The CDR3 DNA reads TGTGCCACCAGCAGAGGCTATCTAGCGGGAAGTTCCTACAATGAGCAGTTCTTC.

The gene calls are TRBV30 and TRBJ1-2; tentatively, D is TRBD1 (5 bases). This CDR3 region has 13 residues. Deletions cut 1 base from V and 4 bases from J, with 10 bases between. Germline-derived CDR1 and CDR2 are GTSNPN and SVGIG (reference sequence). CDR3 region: CAWSEYRPYGYTF. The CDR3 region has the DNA TGTGCCTGGAGTGAGTACAGGCCCTATGGCTACACCTTC.

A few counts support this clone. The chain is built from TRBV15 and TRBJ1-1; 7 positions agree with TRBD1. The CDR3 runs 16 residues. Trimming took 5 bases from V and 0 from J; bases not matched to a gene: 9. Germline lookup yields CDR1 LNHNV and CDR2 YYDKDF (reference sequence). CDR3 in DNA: TGTGCCACCAGCCACAGATTCGGGACAGTGAACACTGAAGCTTTCTTT. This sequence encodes CATSHRFGTVNTEAFF.

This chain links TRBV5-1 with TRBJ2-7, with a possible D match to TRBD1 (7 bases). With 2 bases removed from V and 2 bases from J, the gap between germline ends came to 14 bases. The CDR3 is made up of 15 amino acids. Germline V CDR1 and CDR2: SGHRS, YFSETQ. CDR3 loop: CASSLTSGGPYEQYF. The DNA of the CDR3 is TGCGCCAGCAGCTTAACCTCAGGGGGGCCCTACGAGCAGTACTTC. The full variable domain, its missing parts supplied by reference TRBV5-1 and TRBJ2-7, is KAGVTQTPRYLIKTRGQQVTLSCSPISGHRSVSWYQQTPGQGLQFLFEYFSETQRNKGNFPGRFSGRQFSNSRSEMNVSTLELGDSALYLCASSLTSGGPYEQYFGPGTRLTVT.

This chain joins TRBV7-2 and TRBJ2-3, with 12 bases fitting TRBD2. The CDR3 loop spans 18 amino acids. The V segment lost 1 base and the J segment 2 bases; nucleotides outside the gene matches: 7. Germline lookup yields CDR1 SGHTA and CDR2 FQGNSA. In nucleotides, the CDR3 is TGTGCCAGCAGCTTAGGTCTAGCGGGAGGGCCTGTCACAGATACGCAGTATTTT. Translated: CASSLGLAGGPVTDTQYF.

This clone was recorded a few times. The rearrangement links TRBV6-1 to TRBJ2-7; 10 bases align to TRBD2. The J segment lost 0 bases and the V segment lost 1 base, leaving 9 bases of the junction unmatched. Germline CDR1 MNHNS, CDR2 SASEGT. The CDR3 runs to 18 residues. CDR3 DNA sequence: TGTGCCAGCAGTGAAGGGCTAGCGGGAGATTCCGGCTCCTACGAGCAGTACTTC. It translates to CASSEGLAGDSGSYEQYF.

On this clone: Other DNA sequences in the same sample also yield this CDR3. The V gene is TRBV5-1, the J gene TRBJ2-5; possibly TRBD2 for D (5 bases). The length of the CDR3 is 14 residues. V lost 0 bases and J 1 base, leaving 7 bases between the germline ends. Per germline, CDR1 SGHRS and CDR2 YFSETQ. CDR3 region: CASSLGAVQETQYF. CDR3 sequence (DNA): TGCGCCAGCAGCTTGGGAGCGGTCCAAGAGACCCAGTACTTC.

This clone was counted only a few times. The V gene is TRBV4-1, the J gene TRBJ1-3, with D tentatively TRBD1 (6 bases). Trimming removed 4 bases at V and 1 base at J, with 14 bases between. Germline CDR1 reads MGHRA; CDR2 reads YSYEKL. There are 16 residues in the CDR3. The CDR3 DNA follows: TGCGCCAGCAGCCCGGCCCTACAGGGATCTGGAAACACCATATATTTT. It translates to CASSPALQGSGNTIYF.

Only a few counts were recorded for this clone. As DNA, the CDR3 is TGTGCCAGTAGTATAGGAATACTAGCGGGGCACAATGAGCAGTTCTTC. It translates to CASSIGILAGHNEQFF. V gene TRBV19 combines with J gene TRBJ2-1; the match to TRBD2 covers 10 bases. After removal of 1 base from V and 5 bases from J, the junction contained 5 bases not matched to a gene. CDR1 and CDR2 from the germline V gene are LNHDA and SQIVND (reference sequence). The CDR3 contains 16 residues.

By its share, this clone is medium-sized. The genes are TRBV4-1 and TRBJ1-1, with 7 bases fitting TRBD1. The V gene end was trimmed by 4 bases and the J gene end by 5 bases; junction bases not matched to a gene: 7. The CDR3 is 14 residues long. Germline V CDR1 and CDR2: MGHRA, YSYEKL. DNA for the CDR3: TGCGCCAGCAGCCTCGAAGACAGGGAAACTGAAGCTTTCTTT. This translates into CASSLEDRETEAFF.

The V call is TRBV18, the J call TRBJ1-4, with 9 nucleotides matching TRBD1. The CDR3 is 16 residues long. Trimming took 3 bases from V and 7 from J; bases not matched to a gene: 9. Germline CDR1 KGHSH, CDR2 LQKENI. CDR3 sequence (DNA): TGTGCCAGCTCACCGTATACCGGGACAGGGTTTGAAAAACTGTTTTTT. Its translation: CASSPYTGTGFEKLFF. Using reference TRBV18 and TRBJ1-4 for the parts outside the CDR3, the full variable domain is NAGVMQNPRHLVRRRGQEARLRCSPMKGHSHVYWYRQLPEEGLKFMVYLQKENIIDESGMPKERFSAEFPKEGPSILRIQQVVRGDSAAYFCASSPYTGTGFEKLFFGSGTQLSVL.

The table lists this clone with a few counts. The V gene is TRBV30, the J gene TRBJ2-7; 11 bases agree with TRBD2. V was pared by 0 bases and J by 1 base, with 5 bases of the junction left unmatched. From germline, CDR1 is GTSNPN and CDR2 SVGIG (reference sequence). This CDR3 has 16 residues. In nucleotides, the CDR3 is TGTGCCTGGAGTGTCCTTAGCGGGAGGGCTTCCTACGAGCAGTACTTC. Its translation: CAWSVLSGRASYEQYF.